The present T cell receptor beta chain was sequenced within a study of cytomegalovirus exposure and HLA in healthy donors (dated by TCRdb to 2015 to 2018). About the investigation overall: An earlier analysis of approximately 550 of the donors reported 250 to 300 Gb of sequence data and approximately 110 million unique TCR beta sequences from about 179 million T cells. Among the approximately 400 genotyped donors, around 81% belonged to the genetic ancestry cluster associated with self-reported Caucasian donors. The study aimed to test whether cataloging public T cell receptors could reveal signatures of past pathogen exposure. To decide whether each TCR beta V gene segment behaved as functional or pseudogenic, an earlier analysis of some 600 of the donors relied on high-throughput TCR beta sequencing. HLA typing covered class I and class II loci at four-digit resolution. The number of donors typed differed by locus, with roughly 620-630 for A, B, C, DRB1 and DQB1, 522 for DQA1, over 600 for DPA1, and over 400 for DPB1. The study combined high-throughput TCR immunosequencing, statistical association of individual TCRs with disease status, and machine learning to predict cytomegalovirus infection status. Besides the first cohort of approximately 670 subjects, a separate validation cohort made up of some 110 different subjects was used. A later genetic analysis took genome-wide SNP genotypes for about 65% of the 666 donors and used that subset as a discovery cohort. Rather than using new phenotypic data, the later analysis identified candidate immune exposures from TCR beta sequences and from how often those sequences occurred across donors. Roughly 5 DR-DQ haplotypes were handled as single units for association and clustering because linkage in the cohort was strong. Roughly 300 gigabases of sequencing data and 91 million or so unique TCR sequences made up an early release that covered approximately 650 HLA-typed donors. All discovery cohort repertoires had been generated using a single sequencing platform. The study used immunosequencing to profile the T cell repertoires of 666 subjects and linked those repertoires to cytomegalovirus serostatus. A later analysis re-analyzed previously published TCR beta repertoires from 550 to 700 donors and added high-resolution HLA genotyping to study TCR occurrence patterns. Donor age, sex, ethnicity and CMV serostatus were collected together with the repertoire data. Among about 360 genotyped donors of the cohort, an average of approximately 240,000 unique TCR beta nucleotide sequences were sequenced per donor, around 20% of them non-productive. Study-level results and caveats: It was suggested by the authors that the approach could potentially be generalized to other disease states and immunological phenotypes. The classifier was reported to diagnose cytomegalovirus status with high specificity and sensitivity in both the original cohort and the validation cohort. In an earlier analysis of fewer than 700 of the donors, most TCR beta V segments appeared in productive rearrangements about 87% or about 30% of the time, broadly matching IMGT annotations. In vitro tests confirmed that three of the cytomegalovirus-associated TCR beta chains recognize cytomegalovirus antigens. A later analysis found that most CMV-associated TCR beta chains appeared HLA-restricted, with HLA associations seemingly driven largely by CMV exposure. In a later genetic analysis, fewer N-insertions in productive TCRs were reported among donors in an Asian-associated ancestry cluster than the roughly 640-donor mean. Because HLA typing was unavailable for some donors at each locus, only the typed subset was used in association tests. A total of 150 or so TCR beta chains were listed by the study as associated with cytomegalovirus. A later analysis associated 15,000 to 20,000 TCR beta sequences with specific HLA alleles at a false discovery rate of 0.05. Across donors, most TCR sequences were observed very rarely, whereas some public TCRs were present in many individuals. According to a later analysis, TCR association rates differed among HLA loci, with DRB1 alleles showing the most associated TCRs and HLA-C alleles showing the fewest. The earlier analysis of some 560 of the donors excluded around 17 rarely observed V segments, including chromosome 9 orphons, because counts were too low. In this cohort, only TCR beta chains were sequenced, and detectable features were limited by the absence of alpha or paired-chain data. For the cohort, immune exposure information was limited to CMV serostatus. Several of the top co-occurrence clusters appeared to be linked to parvovirus B19, influenza, CMV and Epstein-Barr virus, according to a later analysis. A further reported finding was that TCR beta sequences accurately predicted the HLA-A and HLA-B alleles for most subjects in the first cohort. Linkage disequilibrium might explain the correlated functional status among segregating V segments, but an unknown experimental factor could not be excluded. Presence/absence analyses assumed roughly uniform sequencing depth across donors, an assumption that may not hold. The sequencing pipeline was judged likely to have produced a cluster of highly shared sequence variants as a technical artifact. In a later analysis, HLA-associated TCR beta chains were found to be more clonally expanded and to have lower generation probabilities than equally common non-associated chains. A later genetic analysis associated a missense DCLRE1C variant with V-gene and J-gene trimming of TCR beta chains, and an independent cohort replicated the association. Strong co-occurrence of HLA alleles, especially DR and DQ, made assigning TCR associations to individual alleles difficult. Some IMGT-functional V segments, including TRBV6-2 and TRBV6-3, could not be told apart with the 87-base-pair reads, so those segments were excluded.

The method was the immunoSEQ multiplex PCR assay. For the multiplex PCR, a mixture combining 60 forward primers for TCR Vbeta segments and 13 reverse primers for TCR Jbeta segments was used. Amplification of the CDR3 region of rearranged TCR beta genes was performed with a multiplex PCR assay on genomic DNA. The amplified TCR beta libraries were sequenced on the Illumina HiSeq System as 87-base-pair reads. Per the source publication's procedure: A later analysis tallied roughly 76 million unique TCR beta chains across the 610 or so repertoires, and about 12 million of those chains were shared by two or more donors. Raw reads were error-corrected and collapsed into unique sequences with a nearest-neighbor algorithm that merged closely related sequences to remove PCR and sequencing errors. To assign V, D and J gene segments, CDR3 sequences were aligned to IMGT reference sequences. For a sequence to be retained, a match of at least six nucleotides was required to both a V gene segment and a J gene segment. Rearrangements were called productive when the CDR3 lacked stop codons and stayed in frame with V and J; all others were non-productive. Following IMGT convention, CDR3 was defined as the stretch from the second conserved V-encoded cysteine to the conserved J-encoded phenylalanine. Sequences without an unambiguous match to a single V gene segment were excluded from the earlier analysis of 450 to 650 of the donors. An earlier analysis of a few hundred of the donors called V segments functional above 56.7% productive rearrangements and segregating when the between-donor standard deviation exceeded 5%. A statistical classification framework was built to diagnose cytomegalovirus status from the catalog of TCR beta chain sequences. In a later analysis, TCR nucleotide sequences were compared against IMGT/GENE-DB human TR gene sequences so that V and J genes could be assigned. Using the TCRdist pipeline, a later analysis assigned CDR3 sequences along with most-parsimonious VDJ recombination scenarios. In a later analysis, each TCR beta chain was defined by its CDR3 amino acid sequence together with its V-gene family, and reads without a unique V-gene family were excluded. A later analysis removed roughly 590 highly shared, low-generation-probability nucleotide sequences to deal with suspected cross-contamination and a sequencing artifact. In a later analysis, a clonal expansion index for each public chain was calculated from normalized within-repertoire ranks of inferred template counts. Generation probabilities in a later analysis came from a VDJ recombination model fitted to out-of-frame rearrangements, and those results were checked against IGoR. A later analysis scored TCR-TCR, TCR-HLA and TCR-CMV co-occurrence with hypergeometric tests, applying a repertoire-size bias correction to TCR pairs. In a later analysis, false discovery rates were estimated by permuting HLA or CMV assignments 20 times. A later analysis grouped co-occurring TCRs with DBSCAN, adding TCRdist sequence similarity when clustering within HLA-allele-positive subsets. Repertoires with fewer than 30,000 or more than 120,000 public chains, plus five repertoires with anomalous nucleotide sharing, were excluded from co-occurrence clustering. The clones in this table, taken by TCRdb from immuneACCESS, are in-frame only. Not every clone is retained; where verified, under half of the shortfall comes from an unresolved V gene, and the cause of the rest is unknown. V and J calls plus clone size are reproduced from that table; the DNA served to infer D and trimming. This sample is represented by about 130,000 clones; approximately 77% of them were singletons. The top ten clonotypes cover around 2% of the sample.

Its CDR3 holds 17 amino acids, cysteine through phenylalanine. Only the CDR3 DNA is retained, 51 bases long and in frame from the first base. The V end gives up 5 bases and the J end 5 bases, leaving 14 bases in the junction not matched to a gene. CDR1 is given as KGHSH and CDR2 as LQKENI, both from the germline V gene. This clone has a handful of counts. Its antigen remains undetermined. No clone much larger than this one lies a single base away; base qualities are absent. The cohort was made up of approximately 670 healthy bone marrow donors. At the time of sampling, all cohort members were nominally healthy, though unrecorded immune exposures were likely present. The donor was CMV seronegative and belonged to the group of 352 seronegative cohort members. A peripheral blood sample was provided by each donor, and peripheral blood mononuclear cells were used for TCR beta sequencing. Genomic DNA extraction from the blood cell samples was performed with the Qiagen DNeasy Blood Extraction Kit.

The V and J genes are TRBV18 and TRBJ2-4, and TRBD2 matches 8 of the central bases. This receptor was identified in a man aged 30 to 45 in good health and CMV-seronegative. Material: PBMCs. The CDR3 corresponds to CASSTVGAGGRENIQYF. In nucleotide form, the sequence is TGTGCCAGCTCAACCGTCGGGGCGGGAGGCAGGGAAAACATTCAGTACTTC.